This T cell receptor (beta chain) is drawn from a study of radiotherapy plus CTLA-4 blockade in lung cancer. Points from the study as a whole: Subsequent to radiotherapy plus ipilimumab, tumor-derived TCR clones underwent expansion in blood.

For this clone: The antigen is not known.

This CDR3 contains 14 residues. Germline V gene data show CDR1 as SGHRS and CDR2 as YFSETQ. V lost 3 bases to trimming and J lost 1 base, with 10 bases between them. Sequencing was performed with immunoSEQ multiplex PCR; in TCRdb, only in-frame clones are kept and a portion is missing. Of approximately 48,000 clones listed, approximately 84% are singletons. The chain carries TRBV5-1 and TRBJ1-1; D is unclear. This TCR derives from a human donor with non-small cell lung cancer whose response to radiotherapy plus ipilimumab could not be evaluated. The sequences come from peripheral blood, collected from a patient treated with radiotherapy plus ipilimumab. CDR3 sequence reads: CASSSTAGNTEAFF. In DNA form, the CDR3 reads TGCGCCAGCAGCTCGACGGCAGGGAACACTGAAGCTTTCTTT.